The rows below give T cell receptor beta chains drawn from one sample of a study of Graves' ophthalmopathy and Graves' hyperthyroidism. MiXCR, applied by TCRdb to the multiplex PCR reads, yields one record per CDR3 protein. The data contain roughly 600,000 distinct CDR3 sequences, roughly 39% of them singletons. The sample consisted of peripheral blood or thyroid tissue (not recorded which). All receptors come from an adult man with Graves' hyperthyroidism. Both conserved end residues are part of each CDR3. The D gene is left open where the match is weak. Part of the rows lack a size; the others show once, few, many or a class for expanded clones.

v_call	clone_size	d_call	j_call	cdr3_nt	cdr3_aa
TRBV6-5	-	-	TRBJ1-5	TGTGCCGGCAGTTACGTCAACCGGGGGCCCCAGCATTTT	CAGSYVNRGPQHF
TRBV29-1	-	-	TRBJ2-7	TGCAGCGTTGCCGGGACTGGCCATGACAATGAGCAGTACTTC	CSVAGTGHDNEQYF
TRBV19	many	-	TRBJ1-5	TGTGCCAGTACACCCGGGCGAGCCGAAAGTAGCCATCAGCCCCAGCATTTT	CASTPGRAESSHQPQHF
TRBV5-1	once	-	TRBJ2-7	TGCGCCAGCGGCTTGGCGTCAGGGGGGTACGAGCAGTACTTC	CASGLASGGYEQYF
TRBV30	-	-	TRBJ1-3	TGTGCCTGGAGCCAGGGCCTCTCTGGAAACACCATATATTTT	CAWSQGLSGNTIYF
TRBV6-2/TRBV6-3	many	-	TRBJ2-7	TGTGCCAGCAGAACCACTAGCTCCGAGCAGTACTTC	CASRTTSSEQYF
TRBV3-1	few	-	TRBJ2-7	TGTGCCAGCAGCGTCGGGGCCAGTACCTACGAGCAGTACTTC	CASSVGASTYEQYF
TRBV19	-	-	TRBJ1-1	TGTGCCGGTAGTTACGGGTCGGGGATTGAAGCTTTCTTT	CAGSYGSGIEAFF
TRBV5-1	-	-	TRBJ2-5	TGCGCCAGCAGCTCCCACCGAGGCGGGAAAGAGACCCAGTACTTC	CASSSHRGGKETQYF
TRBV20-1	-	-	TRBJ2-5	TGCAGTGCCACTATCAGGGGACGGGAGACCCAGTACTTC	CSATIRGRETQYF
TRBV7-9	many	-	TRBJ2-5	TGTGCCAGCAGCTTAGGGGACGGTGGGGAGACCCAGTACTTC	CASSLGDGGETQYF
TRBV3-1	-	-	TRBJ1-5	TGTGCCAGCAGCCACTCGGGGCAGCCCCAGCATTTT	CASSHSGQPQHF
TRBV28	few	-	TRBJ1-5	TGTGCCAGCAGTGGGGACGTGTTAAGTCCCCAGCATTTT	CASSGDVLSPQHF
TRBV20-1	-	TRBD1	TRBJ1-1	TGCAGTGCATCCTCCGGGACAGGGTCGTCCACTGAAGCTTTCTTT	CSASSGTGSSTEAFF
TRBV7-9	many	-	TRBJ1-1	TGTGCCAGCAGCTTAGGCCCGGGAACAGCTTTCTTT	CASSLGPGTAFF